The clone carrying this T cell receptor beta chain occurred a few times. Its antigen is not identified. The sample originates from a study of T-cell reconstitution after alpha-beta-depleted transplantation in children. The study, taken as a whole, reports: At one year after transplant, newly produced T cells mostly accounted for T-cell counts and diversity. The study traced high day-60 TCRbeta diversity in some patients to surviving recipient T cells and thymic progenitors.

The CDR3 spans 14 residues. The germline CDR1 and CDR2 sequences are SEHNR and FQNEAQ (reference sequence). The V end lost 5 bases, the J end lost 6 bases, and 16 bases lay between the germline ends. During its preparation, the TCRbeta library received unique molecular identifiers. TCRdb independently ran MiXCR on the PCR reads; one entry per CDR3 protein. This table has around 490,000 distinct CDR3 sequences, more than 9.5% appearing once. This receptor was obtained from a female patient younger than 10 who had a stem cell transplant for aplastic anemia, so the T cells may come from the graft donor. V usage is TRBV7-9 and J usage is TRBJ1-1; D gene unclear. Sequences were derived from PBMCs, mostly from graft donor cells, sampled 180 days after TCRalphabeta/CD19-depleted stem cell transplant. This CDR3 reads CASSRTDGGAEAFF. DNA of the CDR3: TGTGCCAGCAGCCGTACCGATGGTGGGGCTGAAGCTTTCTTT.